The sequence of this TCR beta chain was determined in a study of beta chain features in type 1 diabetes. Study conclusions and caveats: All four CD4+ subsets from Type 1 diabetes patients carried moderately but significantly shorter TCRB CDR3s. VDJ junctions from patients with type 1 diabetes contained fewer insertions and more deletions. Small HLA sub-analyses could not settle whether HLA shapes TCRB rearrangement.

Only a few counts were recorded for this clone. Its cognate antigen is unknown. Expressed TCRB transcripts were sequenced because the entire RNA isolate underwent reverse transcription. Sequenced naive, central memory and regulatory T cell samples produced an average of around 3.5 million reads. Libraries were prepared by immunoSEQ multiplex PCR; TCRdb keeps only in-frame clonotypes and omits some of them. The table shows around 170,000 clones, with roughly 9% occurring only once. The V end lost 2 bases, the J end lost 8 bases, and 12 bases lay between the germline ends. Germline V gene data show CDR1 as SQVTM and CDR2 as ANQGSEA. The CDR3 totals 12 residues. Sorted populations were all over 98% pure.

The chain couples TRBV29-1 to TRBJ1-2, with a tentative D call TRBD1 (6 bases). The clonotype was recovered from a woman in her 30s with type 1 diabetes. The sample consisted of central memory CD4+ T cells from blood. The CDR3: CSVEYRAGGYTF. DNA for the CDR3: TGCAGCGTTGAATACAGGGCTGGCGGCTACACCTTC.